The clone carrying this T cell receptor (beta chain) has just a few counts. Antigen specificity is unknown. These data belong to a study of vaccination and CD4 T cells after COVID-19. The germline gives CDR1 SGHRS, CDR2 YFSETQ. V was cut by 2 bases and J by 6 bases, with 11 bases left in between. The length of the CDR3 is 13 residues. Sequenced with the Oncomine TCR Beta short-read assay was DNA taken from cultured CD4+ T cells. TCRdb passed the PCR reads through MiXCR, listing each CDR3 protein once. The sample includes about 19,000 distinct CDR3 sequences, 43% of them seen just once. Treatment: approximately 11-day PBMC culture with coronavirus spike peptide pools or control peptides (ViraFEST assay).

This receptor was identified in a human donor who had recovered from COVID-19. The chain is built from TRBV5-1 and TRBJ1-1; D ambiguous. The sequenced sample was CD4+ T cells from blood, cultured in vitro, obtained after SARS-CoV-2 vaccination. CDR3 amino acids: CASSFNSRAEAFF. The CDR3 DNA is TGCGCCAGCAGCTTTAACAGTAGGGCTGAAGCTTTCTTT. The full variable domain, completed using reference TRBV5-1 and TRBJ1-1, is KAGVTQTPRYLIKTRGQQVTLSCSPISGHRSVSWYQQTPGQGLQFLFEYFSETQRNKGNFPGRFSGRQFSNSRSEMNVSTLELGDSALYLCASSFNSRAEAFFGQGTRLTVV.